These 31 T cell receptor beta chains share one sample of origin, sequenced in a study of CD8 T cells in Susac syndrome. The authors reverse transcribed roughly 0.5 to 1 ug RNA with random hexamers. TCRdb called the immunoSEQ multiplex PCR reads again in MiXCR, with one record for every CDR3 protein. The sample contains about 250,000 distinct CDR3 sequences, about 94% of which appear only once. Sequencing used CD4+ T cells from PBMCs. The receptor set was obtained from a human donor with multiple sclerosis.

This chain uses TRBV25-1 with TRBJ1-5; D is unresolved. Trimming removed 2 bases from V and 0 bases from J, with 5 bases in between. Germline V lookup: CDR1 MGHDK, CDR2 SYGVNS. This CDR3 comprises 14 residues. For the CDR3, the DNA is TGTGCCAGCAGTGAAATGGGTAGCAATCAGCCCCAGCATTTT. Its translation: CASSEMGSNQPQHF.

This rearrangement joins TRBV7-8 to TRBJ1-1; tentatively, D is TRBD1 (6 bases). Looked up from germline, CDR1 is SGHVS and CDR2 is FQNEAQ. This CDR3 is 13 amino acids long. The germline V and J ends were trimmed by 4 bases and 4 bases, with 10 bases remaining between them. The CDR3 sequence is CASSSRTATEAFF. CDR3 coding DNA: TGTGCCAGCAGCTCCAGGACAGCCACTGAAGCTTTCTTT.

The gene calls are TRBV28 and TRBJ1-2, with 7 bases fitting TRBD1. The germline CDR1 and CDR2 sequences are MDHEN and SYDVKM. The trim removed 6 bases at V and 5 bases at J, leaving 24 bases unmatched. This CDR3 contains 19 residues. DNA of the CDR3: TGTGCCAGCAGCCTACTAGGGGACAGCAAAATAGCAAACATATATGGCTACACCTTC. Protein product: CASSLLGDSKIANIYGYTF.

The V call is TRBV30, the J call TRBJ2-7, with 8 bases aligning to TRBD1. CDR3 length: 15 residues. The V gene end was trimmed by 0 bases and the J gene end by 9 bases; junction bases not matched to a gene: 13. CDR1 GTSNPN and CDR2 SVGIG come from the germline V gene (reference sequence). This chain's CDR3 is CAWSVKGQGISRQYV. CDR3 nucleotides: TGTGCCTGGAGTGTAAAAGGACAGGGCATTTCGAGGCAGTACGTC.

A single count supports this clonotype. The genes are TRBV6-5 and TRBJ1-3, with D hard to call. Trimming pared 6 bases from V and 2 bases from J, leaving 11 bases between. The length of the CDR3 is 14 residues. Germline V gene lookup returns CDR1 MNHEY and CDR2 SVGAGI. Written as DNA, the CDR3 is TGTGCCAGCAGGGTGGGTCGTGCTGGAAACACCATATATTTT. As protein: CASRVGRAGNTIYF.

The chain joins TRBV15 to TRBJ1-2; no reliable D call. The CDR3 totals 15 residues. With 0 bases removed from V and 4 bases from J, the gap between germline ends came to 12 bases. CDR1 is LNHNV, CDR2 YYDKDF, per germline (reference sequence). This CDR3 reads CATSRDKAEAYGYTF. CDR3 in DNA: TGTGCCACCAGCAGAGATAAGGCGGAAGCCTATGGCTACACCTTC.

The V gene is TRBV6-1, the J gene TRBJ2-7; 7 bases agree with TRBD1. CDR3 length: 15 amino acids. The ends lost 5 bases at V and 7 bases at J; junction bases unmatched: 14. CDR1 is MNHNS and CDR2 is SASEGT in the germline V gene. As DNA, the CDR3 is TGTGCCAGCAGTTATAGACAGGGACACTCGGGGGAGCAGTACGTC. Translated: CASSYRQGHSGEQYV.

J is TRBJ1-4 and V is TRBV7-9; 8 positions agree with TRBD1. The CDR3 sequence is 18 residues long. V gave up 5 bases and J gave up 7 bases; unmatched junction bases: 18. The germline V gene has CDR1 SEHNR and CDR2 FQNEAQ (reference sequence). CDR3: CASSPIGGRGRLSEKLFF. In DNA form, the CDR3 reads TGTGCCAGCAGCCCGATCGGCGGCAGGGGGCGGTTATCTGAAAAACTGTTTTTT.

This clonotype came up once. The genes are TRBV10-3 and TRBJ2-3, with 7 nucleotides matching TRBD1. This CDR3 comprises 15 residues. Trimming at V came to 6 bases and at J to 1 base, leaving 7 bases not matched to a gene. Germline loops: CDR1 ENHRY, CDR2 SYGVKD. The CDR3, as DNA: TGTGCCATCAGAGGCGGACAGGTCGGCACAGATACGCAGTATTTT. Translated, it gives CAIRGGQVGTDTQYF.

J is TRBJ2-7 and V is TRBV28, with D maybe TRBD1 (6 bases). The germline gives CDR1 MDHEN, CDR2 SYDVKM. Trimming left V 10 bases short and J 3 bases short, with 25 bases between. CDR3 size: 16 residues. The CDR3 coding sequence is TGTGCCACCTCATCCCCTTTGGGACACTTGCTCTACGAGCAGTACTTC. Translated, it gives CATSSPLGHLLYEQYF.

The CDR3 loop reads CASSYGQGTHEQYF. The CDR3 nucleotides are TGTGCCAGCTCGTACGGACAGGGGACCCACGAGCAGTACTTC. The chain links TRBV6-5 to TRBJ2-7; 9 bases fit TRBD1. V lost 8 bases, J lost 5 bases, and 10 bases stayed unmatched. CDR1 and CDR2 (germline): MNHEY, SVGAGI. There are 14 residues in the CDR3.

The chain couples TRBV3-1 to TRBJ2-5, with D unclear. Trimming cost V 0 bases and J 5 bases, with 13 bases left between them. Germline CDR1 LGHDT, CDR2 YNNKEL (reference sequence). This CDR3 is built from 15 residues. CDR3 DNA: TGTGCCAGCAGCCAAGAAGGCCGGACCTGGGAGACCCAGTACTTC. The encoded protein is CASSQEGRTWETQYF.

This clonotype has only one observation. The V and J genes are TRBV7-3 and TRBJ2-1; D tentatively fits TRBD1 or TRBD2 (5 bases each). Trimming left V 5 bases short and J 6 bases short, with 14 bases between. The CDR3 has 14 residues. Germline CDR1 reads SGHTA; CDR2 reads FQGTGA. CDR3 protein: CASSRGAWANEQFF. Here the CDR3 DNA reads TGTGCCAGCAGCCGGGGCGCCTGGGCCAATGAGCAGTTCTTC.

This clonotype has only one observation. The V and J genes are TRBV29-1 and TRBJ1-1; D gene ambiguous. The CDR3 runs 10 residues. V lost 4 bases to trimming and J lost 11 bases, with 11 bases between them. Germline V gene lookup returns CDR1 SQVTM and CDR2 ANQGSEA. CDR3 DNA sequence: TGCAGCGTTGTAGAAATCGTGGCTTTCTTT. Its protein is CSVVEIVAFF.

Here the CDR3 reads CASSPPGTYEQYV. The CDR3 DNA sequence: TGTGCCAGCAGCCCCCCGGGAACCTACGAGCAGTACGTC. V is TRBV11-3 and J is TRBJ2-7; D is possibly TRBD2 (5 bases). Trimming took off 5 bases at V and 2 bases at J, with 10 bases between the two ends. The CDR3 sequence is 13 residues long. Germline V gives CDR1 SGHNT, CDR2 YENEEA.

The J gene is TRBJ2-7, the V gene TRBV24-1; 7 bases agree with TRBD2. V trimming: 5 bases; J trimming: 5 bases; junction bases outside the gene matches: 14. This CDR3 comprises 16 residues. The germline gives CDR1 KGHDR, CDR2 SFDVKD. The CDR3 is CATSAHRASGDDEQYV. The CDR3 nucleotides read TGTGCCACCAGTGCCCATCGGGCTAGCGGTGACGACGAGCAGTACGTC.

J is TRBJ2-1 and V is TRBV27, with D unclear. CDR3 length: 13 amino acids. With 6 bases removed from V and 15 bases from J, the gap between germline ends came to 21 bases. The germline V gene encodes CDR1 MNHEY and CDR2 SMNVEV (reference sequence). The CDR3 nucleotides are TGTGCCAGCAGGGGGTCGGCGACCGGAATTCGGTTCTTC. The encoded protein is CASRGSATGIRFF.

CDR3 in DNA: TGCGCCAGCAGCTTGGCCCCCGGGGGAGGGAACACCGGGGAGCTGTTTTTT. Its translation: CASSLAPGGGNTGELFF. This chain connects TRBV5-1 to TRBJ2-2, with D possibly TRBD2 on 6 matching bases. Trimming took off 0 bases at V and 1 base at J, with 13 bases between the two ends. The CDR3 runs to 17 residues. The germline CDR1 and CDR2 sequences are SGHRS and YFSETQ. The full variable domain, in which reference TRBV5-1 and TRBJ2-2 provide the parts outside the CDR3, is KAGVTQTPRYLIKTRGQQVTLSCSPISGHRSVSWYQQTPGQGLQFLFEYFSETQRNKGNFPGRFSGRQFSNSRSEMNVSTLELGDSALYLCASSLAPGGGNTGELFFGEGSRLTVL.

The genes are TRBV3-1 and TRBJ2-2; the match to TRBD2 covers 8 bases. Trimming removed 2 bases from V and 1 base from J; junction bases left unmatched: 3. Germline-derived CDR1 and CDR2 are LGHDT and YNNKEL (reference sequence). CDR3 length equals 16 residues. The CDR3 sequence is CASSQRLARNTGELFF. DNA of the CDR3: TGTGCCAGCAGCCAAAGACTAGCGAGGAACACCGGGGAGCTGTTTTTT.

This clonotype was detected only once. The CDR3 region has the DNA TGTGCCAGCAGCCAAGTTAGCGGGGGGGCGCCGCAGCCCCAGCATTTT. Protein sequence: CASSQVSGGAPQPQHF. V and J are TRBV3-1 and TRBJ1-5, with D maybe TRBD1 (6 bases). V lost 1 base and J lost 7, with 17 bases in between. This CDR3 region has 16 residues. CDR1 LGHDT and CDR2 YNNKEL come from the germline V gene (reference sequence).

The CDR3 reads CSAPAGGGFTDTQYF. The CDR3 DNA is TGCAGTGCACCAGCGGGAGGGGGTTTCACAGATACGCAGTATTTT. V and J are TRBV20-1 and TRBJ2-3; 10 positions agree with TRBD2. Germline V gene sequence: CDR1 DFQATT, CDR2 SNEGSKA (reference sequence). The V and J ends lost 6 bases and 2 bases, in that order; junction bases with no gene match: 8. CDR3 size: 15 residues.

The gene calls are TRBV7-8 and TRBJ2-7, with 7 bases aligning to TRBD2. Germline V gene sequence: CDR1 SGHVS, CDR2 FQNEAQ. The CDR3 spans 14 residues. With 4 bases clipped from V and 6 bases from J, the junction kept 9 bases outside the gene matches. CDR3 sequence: CASSSRGGSGEQYV. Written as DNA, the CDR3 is TGTGCCAGCAGCTCGAGGGGCGGGAGTGGCGAGCAGTACGTC.

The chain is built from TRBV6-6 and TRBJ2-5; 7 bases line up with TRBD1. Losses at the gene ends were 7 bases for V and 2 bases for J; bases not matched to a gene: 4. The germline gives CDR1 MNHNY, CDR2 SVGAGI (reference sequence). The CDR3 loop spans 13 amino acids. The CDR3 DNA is TGTGCCAGCAACCGGGACAGTCAAGAGACCCAGTACTTC. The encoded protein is CASNRDSQETQYF.

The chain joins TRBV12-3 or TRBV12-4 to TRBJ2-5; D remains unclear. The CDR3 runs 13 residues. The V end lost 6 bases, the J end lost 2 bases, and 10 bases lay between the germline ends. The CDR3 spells CASRRRLQETQYF. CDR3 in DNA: TGTGCCAGCAGGCGACGCCTACAAGAGACCCAGTACTTC.

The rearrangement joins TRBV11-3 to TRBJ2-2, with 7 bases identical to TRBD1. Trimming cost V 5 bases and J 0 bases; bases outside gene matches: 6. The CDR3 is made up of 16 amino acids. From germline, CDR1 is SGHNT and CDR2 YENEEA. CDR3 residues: CASSKVGTANTGELFF. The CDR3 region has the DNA TGTGCCAGCAGCAAAGTCGGGACAGCGAACACCGGGGAGCTGTTTTTT.

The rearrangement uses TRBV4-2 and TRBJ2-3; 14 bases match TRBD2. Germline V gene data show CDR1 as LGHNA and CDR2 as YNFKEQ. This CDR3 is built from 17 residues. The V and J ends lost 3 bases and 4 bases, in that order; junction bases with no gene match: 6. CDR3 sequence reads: CASSQTTSGRASDTQYF. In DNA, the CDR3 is TGTGCCAGCAGCCAGACGACTAGCGGGAGGGCATCAGATACGCAGTATTTT.

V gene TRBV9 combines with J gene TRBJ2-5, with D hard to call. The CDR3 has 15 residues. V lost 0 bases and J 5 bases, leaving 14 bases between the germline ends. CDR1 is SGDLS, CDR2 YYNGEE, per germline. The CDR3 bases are TGTGCCAGCAGCGTAGGGGGTACACCCCGGGAGACCCAGTACTTC. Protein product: CASSVGGTPRETQYF.

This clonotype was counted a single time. CDR3 in amino acids: CASSVRCHRGNEQYV. The CDR3 nucleotides are TGTGCCAGCAGCGTACGCTGCCACAGGGGGAACGAGCAGTACGTC. This rearrangement joins TRBV9 to TRBJ2-7, with TRBD1 matching 8 bases. Looked up from germline, CDR1 is SGDLS and CDR2 is YYNGEE. Trimming removed 1 base from V and 5 bases from J; junction bases left unmatched: 8. The CDR3 contains 15 residues.

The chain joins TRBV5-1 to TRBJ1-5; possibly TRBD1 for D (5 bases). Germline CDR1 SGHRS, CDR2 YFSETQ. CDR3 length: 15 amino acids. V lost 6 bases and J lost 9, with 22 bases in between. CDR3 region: CASKIRDGDHGPQHF. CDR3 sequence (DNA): TGCGCCAGCAAAATCCGGGACGGAGATCACGGGCCCCAGCATTTT.

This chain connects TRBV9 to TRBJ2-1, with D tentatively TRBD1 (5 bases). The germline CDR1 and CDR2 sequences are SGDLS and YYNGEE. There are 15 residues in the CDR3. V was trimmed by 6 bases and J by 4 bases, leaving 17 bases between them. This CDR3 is CASTQDTNSYNEQFF. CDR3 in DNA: TGTGCCAGCACCCAGGACACTAACTCGTACAATGAGCAGTTCTTC. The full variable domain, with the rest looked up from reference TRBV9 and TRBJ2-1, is DSGVTQTPKHLITATGQRVTLRCSPRSGDLSVYWYQQSLDQGLQFLIQYYNGEERAKGNILERFSAQQFPDLHSELNLSSLELGDSALYFCASTQDTNSYNEQFFGPGTRLTVL.

The CDR3 reads CASKQGIGYQETQYF. The CDR3 region has the DNA TGTGCCAGCAAGCAGGGGATTGGGTACCAAGAGACCCAGTACTTC. The chain combines TRBV12-3 or TRBV12-4 with TRBJ2-5, with TRBD1 as a possible D gene (6 bases). The CDR3 runs to 15 residues. Trimming took off 7 bases at V and 0 bases at J, with 15 bases between the two ends.